This TCR beta chain was recorded in a study of response to subunit inactivated influenza vaccine. The study's findings and limits: After each seasonal influenza vaccination, few new T cells are recruited, the authors suggested.

Germline trimming cut 9 bases from V and 4 bases from J; bases unmatched to any gene: 9. Germline CDR1 MNHNS, CDR2 SASEGT. The CDR3 contains 13 residues. A remark on this clonotype: Its target is unknown.

Each CDR3 protein is one row after TCRdb ran MiXCR on the RT-PCR reads. Counted here are fewer than 700,000 distinct CDR3 sequences, under 15% occurring once; the ten biggest clones make up around 12%. Sequences were derived from PBMCs from blood, sampled 45 days after vaccination. The TCR originated in a man aged 50 or older who received an inactivated influenza vaccine. This chain joins TRBV6-1 and TRBJ2-7; 7 nucleotides align to TRBD2. CDR3 protein: CARTFPSGYEQYF. The CDR3 DNA reads as TGTGCCAGGACGTTCCCTAGCGGTTACGAGCAGTACTTC.